This TCR beta chain was captured in a study of beta chain features in type 1 diabetes. Overall study: Patients did not differ from healthy donors in age, gender or cell yield.

Regarding the study as a whole: The similarity of naive, central memory and Treg TCRB repertoires appeared greater among patients than among healthy donors. All four CD4+ subsets from Type 1 diabetes patients carried moderately but significantly shorter TCRB CDR3s. Fewer junction insertions and more nucleotide deletions appeared in type 1 diabetes patients.

The investigators reverse transcribed all of the isolated RNA, so they sequenced expressed TCRB transcripts. Some clones are missing from TCRdb's copy, which holds only in-frame ones; the method was immunoSEQ multiplex PCR. The sample holds hundreds of thousands of clones, approximately 9.9% seen once. Using CD45RO/CCR7/CD25/CD127/CD95/CD27, CD4+ naive, central memory, regulatory and stem cell-like memory cells were sorted. Germline V gene lookup returns CDR1 SGDLS and CDR2 YYNGEE. V was clipped by 3 bases and J by 4 bases; unmatched bases: 2. There are 15 residues in the CDR3. Comments on this clone: What it binds is unknown.

The V and J genes are TRBV9 and TRBJ2-3; 13 bases fit TRBD2. This sequence was found in a man aged 30-40 years with type 1 diabetes. What was sequenced was central memory CD4+ T cells from blood. Here the CDR3 DNA reads TGTGCCAGCAGCGCCGGACTAGCGGGGGCAGATACGCAGTATTTT. It encodes CASSAGLAGADTQYF.